This T cell receptor beta chain emerged from a study of chemoradiotherapy in HPV16-positive cancers (dated by TCRdb to between 2021 and 2022). Concerning the study at large: Functional T-cell assays on cells from two HPV16-positive patients defined candidate HPV-specific T-cell clones and common TCR motifs. The study asked whether T-cell immunity against the HPV oncoproteins E6 and E7 changes during chemoradiotherapy and whether it affects survival. The candidate HPV-specific TCRs and motifs were then tracked in TCR repertoires from around 93 patients with HPV-related cancers. Broader findings and caveats from the paper: The functional definition of HPV-specific T cells was derived from only a couple of HPV16-positive patients, and the survival association was reported for HPV16-positive patients. Expansion of candidate HPV-specific clones and E7-related TCR motifs was observed in the tumor microenvironment during treatment, whereas no such expansion was observed for non-HPV-specific T cells. Among HPV16-positive patients, expansion of HPV-responsive T cells during chemoradiotherapy was associated with better recurrence-free survival.

The library was built by means of the immunoSEQ multiplex PCR assay. As stored in TCRdb, this immuneACCESS dataset retains in-frame rearrangements with V and J assigned. A fraction of the clones does not appear; measured against another copy, unresolved V genes explain less than half of the discrepancy, and the remainder lacks a known reason. The table for this sample lists 1,500 to 2,000 clones; roughly 80% of them were counted only once. Clones ranked in the top ten supply roughly 6% of the sample. Repertoires were sampled repeatedly over the course of chemoradiotherapy so that clonal expansion in the tumor microenvironment could be followed. A remark on this clone: What this receptor recognizes is not known. No base-level quality is on record; no much larger clone is a single base apart.

Taken from cysteine to phenylalanine, the CDR3 has 18 residues. Only CDR3 DNA remains: 54 bases, in frame from the first base. Clipping removes 5 bases from V and 0 bases from J, with 10 as the unmatched junction base count. The germline V gene encodes CDR1 SGHAT and CDR2 FQNNGV. Rearrangement joined TRBV11-2 to TRBJ1-3, with 10 bases in between that match TRBD1. The sequencing here drew on tumor tissue, taken from a patient who underwent chemoradiotherapy. The receptor was isolated from a human donor with HPV-associated anogenital cancer. The CDR3 sequence is CASSTRQGARSSGNTIYF. The DNA reads as follows: TGTGCCAGCAGCACGCGACAGGGGGCCCGGAGCTCTGGAAACACCATATATTTT.